This T cell receptor (beta chain) emerged from a study of blood T cells in healthy people across ages. This clonotype was counted only a few times. Its specificity is unknown. This CDR3 has 14 residues. Germline values: CDR1 SQVTM, CDR2 ANQGSEA. V gave up 8 bases and J gave up 6 bases; unmatched junction bases: 13. Study-wide results and limits: Using unsorted PBMCs precluded a conclusive naive versus antigen-experienced comparison. Age showed a roughly linear inverse relationship with TCR beta diversity per million T cells.

Then a second PCR, running about 6 to 11 cycles, was carried out with a sample-barcoded 5' primer and a J-beta primer mix. TCRdb re-analysed the 5' RACE reads in MiXCR, keeping a single row per CDR3 protein. The data show more than 800,000 distinct CDR3 sequences, over 35% seen once. The sequencing sample was made of blood. The sequence was obtained from a woman in her sixties or seventies in good health. The rearrangement joins TRBV29-1 to TRBJ2-1, with 7 bases identical to TRBD2. CDR3 DNA: TGCAGCTCCTGTAAGACTAGCCTGTCCAATGAGCAGTTCTTC. This codes for CSSCKTSLSNEQFF.